This paragraph reports one T cell receptor (beta chain). These data are taken from a study of blood T cell repertoires in COVID-19. The wider study: Collection of acute and convalescent COVID-19 samples took place in the United States, Italy and Spain.

Germline CDR1 reads KGHDR; CDR2 reads SFDVKD. Trimming took 5 bases from V and 6 from J, leaving 3 bases between them. This CDR3 spans 10 amino acids. The data were produced by immunoSEQ multiplex PCR, yet TCRdb's version contains in-frame clones alone and is incomplete. The profile covers approximately 120,000 clones, with approximately 84% appearing a single time and approximately 7% taken by the ten largest. The sequenced sample consisted of peripheral blood. The chain employs TRBV24-1 and TRBJ1-1, with D unresolved. The receptor was derived from a woman aged 45-65 years with acute or convalescent COVID-19. CDR3 DNA: TGTGCCACCAGTGCAGCTGAAGCTTTCTTT. As protein: CATSAAEAFF.